This T cell receptor beta chain was retrieved from a study of T cells in Graves' hyperthyroidism and ophthalmopathy. Overall study results and limits: Ophthalmopathy, as predicted by the model, came a median approximately 5.9 months after the prediction.

This clonotype was counted only a few times. Its specificity is not known. Amplification targeted TCR beta CDR3 regions from RNA transcripts. Carried out on the TCR CDR3, a first-round RT-PCR used the HTBI primer set. Each CDR3 protein gets one entry after TCRdb re-called the multiplex PCR reads with MiXCR. The repertoire consists of 250,000 or so distinct CDR3 sequences, with 13% to 15% occurring once and the leading ten covering around 30%. The V and J ends lost 1 base and 2 bases, in that order; junction bases with no gene match: 2. The CDR3 spans 16 residues. The germline V gene has CDR1 SGHTS and CDR2 YDEGEE. Preceding any ophthalmopathy symptoms, the blood sample dates from first hyperthyroidism diagnosis. Fresh peripheral blood, around 10 ml of it, supplied the PBMCs.

This sequence was found in a woman in her forties or fifties with Graves' hyperthyroidism that later progressed to Graves' ophthalmopathy. The chain carries TRBV5-8 and TRBJ2-2; 10 bases agree with TRBD2. The specimen sequenced was blood. This CDR3 is CASSLTSGINTGELFF. The CDR3, as DNA: TGTGCCAGCAGCTTGACTAGCGGGATTAACACCGGGGAGCTGTTTTTT.